This passage covers 19 T cell receptor beta chains from one sample sequenced in a study of T cell responses to AZD1222 COVID-19 vaccine. Sequencing was performed with immunoSEQ multiplex PCR; in TCRdb, only in-frame clones are kept and a portion is missing. This table has 80,000 to 90,000 clones, 90% appearing once. The source material was peripheral blood, sampled on day 0 of AZD1222 vaccination. Source of these receptors: an adult in good health.

The chain employs TRBV27 and TRBJ1-5, with a tentative D call TRBD1 (5 bases). V was shortened by 5 bases and J by 7 bases, with 15 bases between the two germline ends. This CDR3 has 14 amino acids. CDR1 is MNHEY, CDR2 SMNVEV, per germline (reference sequence). The DNA for the CDR3 is TGTGCCAGCAGTCCGGGGCTACCAGGGCAGCCCCAGCATTTT. It encodes CASSPGLPGQPQHF.

The rearrangement links TRBV9 to TRBJ1-4; D remains unclear. V lost 2 bases and J lost 5, with 10 bases in between. Germline V CDR1 and CDR2: SGDLS, YYNGEE. The CDR3 runs to 14 residues. Written as DNA, the CDR3 is TGTGCCAGCAGCGTTGACCTGGCGAATGAAAAACTGTTTTTT. Its translation is CASSVDLANEKLFF.

The rearrangement uses TRBV6-1 and TRBJ1-5; 8 nucleotides line up with TRBD1. The J segment lost 0 bases and the V segment lost 2 bases, leaving 6 bases of the junction unmatched. Per the germline V gene, CDR1 is MNHNS and CDR2 is SASEGT. The CDR3 contains 17 residues. The CDR3: CASSELPQGVSNQPQHF. CDR3 DNA: TGTGCCAGCAGTGAACTCCCACAGGGGGTTAGCAATCAGCCCCAGCATTTT.

This clone appeared once. The V gene is TRBV6-2 or TRBV6-3, the J gene TRBJ2-5, with D possibly matching TRBD1 (5 bases). The CDR3 is 14 residues long. Trimming pared 0 bases from V and 5 bases from J, leaving 10 bases between. The V gene's germline CDR1 is MNHEY and CDR2 SVGEGT. The DNA for the CDR3 is TGTGCCAGCAGTTACTCGGGCAGGGTGGAGACCCAGTACTTC. This sequence encodes CASSYSGRVETQYF.

The genes are TRBV18 and TRBJ2-1; D gene uncertain. In germline, CDR1 is KGHSH, CDR2 LQKENI. The CDR3 has 12 amino acids. The germline V and J ends were trimmed by 3 bases and 7 bases, with 7 bases remaining between them. The CDR3 is CASSPSGNEQFF. CDR3 nucleotide sequence: TGTGCCAGCTCACCCAGTGGGAATGAGCAGTTCTTC.

The chain couples TRBV6-5 to TRBJ1-1; D remains unclear. Germline V CDR1 and CDR2: MNHEY, SVGAGI. Trimming stripped 7 bases from V and 3 bases from J, with 12 bases between. CDR3 length equals 13 residues. The CDR3 spells CASMAGFHTEAFF. Here the CDR3 DNA reads TGTGCCAGCATGGCAGGCTTCCACACTGAAGCTTTCTTT.

V and J are TRBV14 and TRBJ2-1; D might be TRBD1 (5 bases). Germline CDR1 SGHDN, CDR2 FVKESK. CDR3 length: 16 residues. Trimming took off 0 bases at V and 0 bases at J, with 9 bases between the two ends. In DNA, the CDR3 is TGTGCCAGCAGCCAAGAGGGCAGGGACTCCTACAATGAGCAGTTCTTC. Its protein product is CASSQEGRDSYNEQFF.

The CDR3 sequence: CASSLGRVSEQYF. CDR3 nucleotides: TGTGCCAGCAGTTTAGGCAGGGTATCCGAGCAGTACTTC. This chain connects TRBV12-3 or TRBV12-4 to TRBJ2-7, with D possibly being TRBD1 (5 bases). The CDR3 is 13 residues long. V dropped 1 base and J dropped 6 bases, with 10 bases sitting between them.

This chain connects TRBV2 to TRBJ2-5; D is perhaps TRBD1 (6 bases). Trimming shortened V by 6 bases and J by 4 bases, and 9 bases separated the two germline ends. This CDR3 is 12 amino acids long. The germline gives CDR1 SNHLY, CDR2 FYNNEI. The CDR3 DNA sequence: TGTGCCAGCAGAGGGGACACAGAGACCCAGTACTTC. It encodes CASRGDTETQYF.

The chain joins TRBV9 to TRBJ1-1; D unresolved. The V end was cut by 3 bases, the J end by 3 bases, with 6 bases between. This CDR3 contains 12 residues. CDR1 is SGDLS and CDR2 is YYNGEE in the germline V gene. CDR3: CASSAQDTEAFF. The CDR3 region has the DNA TGTGCCAGCAGCGCCCAGGACACTGAAGCTTTCTTT.

This sequence joins TRBV5-1 and TRBJ1-5; D is possibly TRBD1 (5 bases). Per the germline V gene, CDR1 is SGHRS and CDR2 is YFSETQ. The CDR3 spans 13 residues. Deletions cut 3 bases from V and 5 bases from J, with 9 bases between. The CDR3 reads CASSWQGDQPQHF. The CDR3 nucleotides read TGCGCCAGCAGCTGGCAGGGCGATCAGCCCCAGCATTTT.

The gene calls are TRBV2 and TRBJ2-7; a weak D match, TRBD1 (7 bases). The germline V gene encodes CDR1 SNHLY and CDR2 FYNNEI. The length of the CDR3 is 14 residues. With 3 bases removed from V and 0 bases from J, the gap between germline ends came to 9 bases. CDR3 in amino acids: CASSEEGASYEQYF. In DNA form, the CDR3 reads TGTGCCAGCAGTGAGGAGGGGGCCTCCTACGAGCAGTACTTC.

The V call is TRBV2, the J call TRBJ1-2, with 11 bases lining up with TRBD1. Trimming took 6 bases from V and 5 from J; bases not matched to a gene: 2. Per germline, CDR1 SNHLY and CDR2 FYNNEI. The CDR3 consists of 13 residues. CDR3: CASRGQGAYGYTF. For the CDR3, the DNA is TGTGCCAGCAGAGGACAGGGGGCGTATGGCTACACCTTC.

The rearrangement joins TRBV6-6 to TRBJ2-2, with D perhaps TRBD1 (6 bases). Germline V lookup: CDR1 MNHNY, CDR2 SVGAGI (reference sequence). V dropped 10 bases and J dropped 0 bases, with 12 bases sitting between them. The CDR3 consists of 14 residues. CDR3 sequence reads: CATKQGANTGELFF. In nucleotides, the CDR3 is TGTGCCACCAAACAGGGAGCGAACACCGGGGAGCTGTTTTTT.

The J gene is TRBJ2-7, the V gene TRBV6-5; 8 bases align to TRBD2. The germline V gene encodes CDR1 MNHEY and CDR2 SVGAGI. V shed 2 bases and J 4 bases; nucleotides not matched to a gene: 7. CDR3 size: 15 residues. The CDR3: CASSYQQRGPYEQYF. CDR3 in DNA: TGTGCCAGCAGTTACCAACAGCGGGGGCCTTACGAGCAGTACTTC.

The chain recombines TRBV7-3 with TRBJ2-6, with 7 bases lining up with TRBD1. The CDR3 has 17 amino acids. The V and J ends lost 4 bases and 0 bases, in that order; junction bases with no gene match: 6. The germline CDR1 and CDR2 sequences are SGHTA and FQGTGA. Here the CDR3 reads CASSSQGTRSGANVLTF. The CDR3 coding sequence is TGTGCCAGCAGCTCACAGGGGACCCGCTCTGGGGCCAACGTCCTGACTTTC.

The chain joins TRBV4-2 to TRBJ1-1; D is uncertain. This CDR3 has 13 amino acids. V lost 0 bases, J lost 4 bases, and 6 bases lay in between. Per the germline V gene, CDR1 is LGHNA and CDR2 is YNFKEQ. CDR3 loop: CASSQDAGTEAFF. CDR3 nucleotides: TGTGCCAGCAGCCAAGACGCGGGCACTGAAGCTTTCTTT.

This chain links TRBV28 with TRBJ1-4; 9 bases are shared with TRBD1. V was pared by 2 bases and J by 8 bases, with 6 bases of the junction left unmatched. Per the germline V gene, CDR1 is MDHEN and CDR2 is SYDVKM. The length of the CDR3 is 15 residues. The DNA for the CDR3 is TGTGCCAGCAGTTTAGTGGGGACAGGGAGGGAAAAACTGTTTTTT. It codes for CASSLVGTGREKLFF. Using reference TRBV28 and TRBJ1-4 for the parts outside the CDR3, the full variable domain is DVKVTQSSRYLVKRTGEKVFLECVQDMDHENMFWYRQDPGLGLRLIYFSYDVKMKEKGDIPEGYSVSREKKERFSLILESASTNQTSMYLCASSLVGTGREKLFFGSGTQLSVL.

The chain links TRBV20-1 to TRBJ2-3; no clear D gene. Trimming stripped 6 bases from V and 4 bases from J, with 8 bases between. The length of the CDR3 is 11 residues. From germline, CDR1 is DFQATT and CDR2 SNEGSKA (reference sequence). CDR3 in amino acids: CSAPRADTQYF. The CDR3 bases are TGCAGTGCCCCTAGGGCAGATACGCAGTATTTT.